This is a list of T cell receptor beta chains from one sample in a study of blood T cell repertoires in COVID-19. The repertoire was sequenced with immunoSEQ multiplex PCR; TCRdb's copy has only in-frame clones and lacks some. Among 130,000 to 150,000 clones, roughly 85% were seen once, and the ten largest hold less than 3.5%. The sample was peripheral blood. Receptors were obtained from a human donor with acute or convalescent COVID-19. The donor label of this sample is uncertain. Both conserved end residues are part of each CDR3. A D gene is named only where the DNA matches it firmly. Part of the rows lack a size; the others show once, few, many or a class for expanded clones.

V: TRBV9
length: 17
D: NA
size: NA
J: TRBJ2-2
CDR3: CASSGLTGTANTGELFF
DNA: TGTGCCAGCAGCGGCCTAACTGGGACTGCGAACACCGGGGAGCTGTTTTTT

V: TRBV7-9
length: 11
D: NA
size: NA
J: TRBJ2-1
CDR3: CASSPYNEQFF
DNA: TGTGCCAGCAGCCCTTACAATGAGCAGTTCTTC

V: TRBV24-1
length: 16
D: TRBD1
size: NA
J: TRBJ1-3
CDR3: CATSDSTGGAGNTIYF
DNA: TGTGCCACCAGTGACTCAACAGGGGGCGCGGGAAACACCATATATTTT

V: TRBV28
length: 15
D: TRBD1
size: NA
J: TRBJ2-7
CDR3: CASSPGQGAAYEQYF
DNA: TGTGCCAGCAGCCCTGGCCAGGGGGCTGCCTACGAGCAGTACTTC

V: TRBV5-1
length: 14
D: NA
size: once
J: TRBJ2-5
CDR3: CASSLGRLEETQYF
DNA: TGCGCCAGCAGCTTGGGCCGACTTGAAGAGACCCAGTACTTC

V: TRBV2
length: 15
D: NA
size: NA
J: TRBJ1-4
CDR3: CASSRLDSSNEKLFF
DNA: TGTGCCAGCAGCCGCTTGGACAGTTCCAATGAAAAACTGTTTTTT

V: TRBV9
length: 16
D: TRBD1
size: NA
J: TRBJ1-3
CDR3: CASSLTGGAGGNTIYF
DNA: TGTGCCAGCAGCTTGACAGGGGGCGCGGGTGGAAACACCATATATTTT

V: TRBV9
length: 15
D: NA
size: once
J: TRBJ2-1
CDR3: CASSVVGDSYNEQFF
DNA: TGTGCCAGCAGCGTAGTAGGGGACTCCTACAATGAGCAGTTCTTC

V: TRBV5-4
length: 17
D: NA
size: NA
J: TRBJ1-3
CDR3: CASSLGTQTYSGNTIYF
DNA: TGTGCCAGCAGCTTGGGGACTCAAACTTACTCTGGAAACACCATATATTTT

V: TRBV5-4
length: 14
D: NA
size: NA
J: TRBJ2-2
CDR3: CASSWFGDTGELFF
DNA: TGTGCCAGCAGCTGGTTCGGTGACACCGGGGAGCTGTTTTTT

V: TRBV19
length: 14
D: TRBD2
size: NA
J: TRBJ2-2
CDR3: CAISSGGITGELFF
DNA: TGTGCCATATCTAGCGGGGGAATCACCGGGGAGCTGTTTTTT

V: TRBV28
length: 15
D: NA
size: NA
J: TRBJ1-5
CDR3: CASRNDRRPNQPQHF
DNA: TGTGCCAGCAGAAATGACAGGAGGCCCAATCAGCCCCAGCATTTT

V: TRBV5-1
length: 16
D: TRBD2
size: NA
J: TRBJ2-2
CDR3: CASSSGTSGATGELFF
DNA: TGCGCCAGCAGCTCAGGGACTAGCGGGGCCACCGGGGAGCTGTTTTTT

V: TRBV4-1
length: 16
D: NA
size: NA
J: TRBJ1-2
CDR3: CASSQDQAASNYGYTF
DNA: TGCGCCAGCAGCCAAGATCAGGCAGCCTCTAACTATGGCTACACCTTC

V: TRBV7-9
length: 14
D: NA
size: NA
J: TRBJ1-3
CDR3: CASSTLLGRDTIYF
DNA: TGTGCCAGCAGCACCCTCCTAGGGAGGGACACCATATATTTT

V: TRBV30
length: 14
D: NA
size: NA
J: TRBJ1-1
CDR3: CAWSALVTNTEAFF
DNA: TGTGCCTGGAGTGCCCTAGTCACGAACACTGAAGCTTTCTTT

V: TRBV3-1/TRBV3-2
length: 13
D: TRBD1
size: NA
J: TRBJ2-7
CDR3: CASSLGQTYEQYF
DNA: TGTGCCAGCAGCCTGGGACAGACCTACGAGCAGTACTTC

V: TRBV4-3
length: 15
D: TRBD1
size: NA
J: TRBJ1-2
CDR3: CASSQRDSGNYGYTF
DNA: TGCGCCAGCAGCCAACGGGACAGTGGGAACTATGGCTACACCTTC

V: TRBV18
length: 13
D: NA
size: NA
J: TRBJ1-4
CDR3: CASSPRDREKLFF
DNA: TGTGCCAGCTCACCCCGAGACAGAGAAAAACTGTTTTTT

V: TRBV19
length: 14
D: TRBD1
size: few
J: TRBJ1-1
CDR3: CASAKTGIVTEAFF
DNA: TGTGCCAGTGCAAAGACAGGGATCGTCACTGAAGCTTTCTTT

V: TRBV19
length: 15
D: NA
size: NA
J: TRBJ1-2
CDR3: CASSISGGVGYGYTF
DNA: TGTGCCAGTAGTATATCGGGGGGCGTTGGCTATGGCTACACCTTC

V: TRBV6-4
length: 16
D: TRBD2
size: NA
J: TRBJ2-1
CDR3: CASRDTSGGPYNEQFF
DNA: TGTGCCAGCAGGGATACTAGCGGGGGCCCCTACAATGAGCAGTTCTTC

V: TRBV6-5
length: 15
D: NA
size: NA
J: TRBJ1-4
CDR3: CASRPPDSVNEKLFF
DNA: TGTGCCAGCAGACCACCGGACAGTGTTAATGAAAAACTGTTTTTT

V: TRBV7-9
length: 12
D: NA
size: NA
J: TRBJ1-1
CDR3: CAFTGMNTEAFF
DNA: TGTGCCTTCACAGGGATGAACACTGAAGCTTTCTTT

V: TRBV6-5
length: 13
D: TRBD1
size: NA
J: TRBJ1-1
CDR3: CASSYLGQPKAFF
DNA: TGTGCCAGCAGTTACTTGGGACAGCCAAAAGCTTTCTTT

V: TRBV4-3
length: 17
D: NA
size: NA
J: TRBJ2-3
CDR3: CASSYGGSAGAGDTQYF
DNA: TGCGCCAGCAGCTACGGGGGTAGTGCGGGGGCGGGAGATACGCAGTATTTT

V: TRBV6-1
length: 17
D: TRBD1
size: NA
J: TRBJ1-5
CDR3: CASSASARGLSNQPQHF
DNA: TGTGCCAGCAGTGCCTCAGCCAGGGGGCTGAGCAATCAGCCCCAGCATTTT

V: TRBV18
length: 15
D: NA
size: few
J: TRBJ1-2
CDR3: CASSFLSLEAAGYTF
DNA: TGTGCCAGCTCTTTTCTCAGTTTGGAGGCTGCTGGCTACACCTTC

V: TRBV28
length: 13
D: TRBD1
size: NA
J: TRBJ1-2
CDR3: CASRSGTGEGYTF
DNA: TGTGCCAGCAGGTCCGGGACAGGGGAAGGCTACACCTTC

V: TRBV19
length: 11
D: NA
size: NA
J: TRBJ1-6
CDR3: CASGSDSPLHF
DNA: TGTGCCAGCGGGTCGGATTCACCCCTCCACTTT

V: TRBV25-1
length: 14
D: NA
size: NA
J: TRBJ1-3
CDR3: CASSVGTSGNTIYF
DNA: TGTGCCAGCAGTGTCGGGACATCTGGAAACACCATATATTTT

V: TRBV15
length: 16
D: NA
size: NA
J: TRBJ1-5
CDR3: CATSRDLGGITQPQHF
DNA: TGTGCCACCAGCAGAGATCTTGGAGGGATAACGCAGCCCCAGCATTTT

V: TRBV7-9
length: 17
D: TRBD2
size: few
J: TRBJ2-1
CDR3: CASSLTFGVAGRVEQFF
DNA: TGTGCCAGCAGCTTAACGTTTGGGGTAGCGGGTCGAGTGGAGCAGTTCTTC

V: TRBV5-1
length: 14
D: TRBD1
size: once
J: TRBJ1-1
CDR3: CASSAKTGVTEAFF
DNA: TGCGCCAGCAGCGCCAAGACAGGGGTCACTGAAGCTTTCTTT

V: TRBV3-1/TRBV3-2
length: 15
D: TRBD1
size: NA
J: TRBJ2-2
CDR3: CASSYKGANTGELFF
DNA: TGTGCCAGCAGCTATAAGGGGGCGAATACCGGGGAGCTGTTTTTT

V: TRBV3-1/TRBV3-2
length: 13
D: NA
size: once
J: TRBJ1-5
CDR3: CASSQGANQPQHF
DNA: TGTGCCAGCAGCCAGGGAGCCAATCAGCCCCAGCATTTT

V: TRBV2
length: 17
D: NA
size: NA
J: TRBJ1-4
CDR3: CASSARGKTGRNEKLFF
DNA: TGTGCCAGCAGTGCGAGAGGGAAGACAGGCCGAAATGAAAAACTGTTTTTT

V: TRBV7-9
length: 12
D: NA
size: NA
J: TRBJ1-1
CDR3: CASSQIGTEAFF
DNA: TGTGCCAGCAGCCAAATCGGGACTGAAGCTTTCTTT

V: TRBV28
length: 14
D: TRBD1
size: NA
J: TRBJ1-4
CDR3: CASSSGQGNEKLFF
DNA: TGTGCCAGCAGCTCGGGACAGGGAAATGAAAAACTGTTTTTT

V: TRBV6-6
length: 18
D: TRBD2
size: NA
J: TRBJ2-1
CDR3: CASSPQPRLSGGYNEQFF
DNA: TGTGCCAGCAGTCCCCAGCCCCGCCTTAGCGGGGGGTACAATGAGCAGTTCTTC

V: TRBV18
length: 17
D: TRBD1
size: NA
J: TRBJ1-1
CDR3: CASSPRRGNRGTTEAFF
DNA: TGTGCCAGCTCACCCCGCCGGGGGAACAGGGGGACCACTGAAGCTTTCTTT

V: TRBV7-8
length: 13
D: TRBD1
size: NA
J: TRBJ2-7
CDR3: CASSRDRVPEQYF
DNA: TGTGCCAGCAGCCGGGACAGGGTACCCGAGCAGTACTTC

V: TRBV6-4
length: 17
D: TRBD1
size: NA
J: TRBJ1-2
CDR3: CASSDRLNRGSNYGYTF
DNA: TGTGCCAGCAGTGACCGCCTGAACAGGGGTAGCAACTATGGCTACACCTTC

V: TRBV18
length: 13
D: NA
size: NA
J: TRBJ1-1
CDR3: CASSPTHDTEAFF
DNA: TGTGCCAGCTCACCAACTCATGACACTGAAGCTTTCTTT

V: TRBV28
length: 14
D: NA
size: NA
J: TRBJ1-1
CDR3: CASSWTATNTEAFF
DNA: TGTGCCAGCAGTTGGACAGCTACGAACACTGAAGCTTTCTTT

V: TRBV19
length: 14
D: TRBD1
size: NA
J: TRBJ2-3
CDR3: CASSGGTGVDTQYF
DNA: TGTGCCAGTTCGGGAGGGACAGGGGTCGATACGCAGTATTTT

V: TRBV6-5
length: 15
D: NA
size: NA
J: TRBJ1-5
CDR3: CASSSRQGRGQPQHF
DNA: TGTGCCAGCAGTTCGAGGCAGGGTCGGGGGCAGCCCCAGCATTTT

V: TRBV30
length: 15
D: TRBD1
size: NA
J: TRBJ1-1
CDR3: CACDRQGRGVSEAFF
DNA: TGTGCCTGCGATCGACAGGGCCGAGGGGTCTCTGAAGCTTTCTTT

V: TRBV5-1
length: 14
D: TRBD1
size: few
J: TRBJ1-5
CDR3: CASSEGQGAGPQHF
DNA: TGCGCCAGCTCCGAAGGACAGGGGGCCGGCCCCCAGCATTTT

V: TRBV5-1
length: 15
D: TRBD1
size: NA
J: TRBJ2-4
CDR3: CASSLGTGTTNIQYF
DNA: TGCGCCAGCAGCTTGGGGACAGGGACGACAAACATTCAGTACTTC

V: TRBV27
length: 15
D: NA
size: NA
J: TRBJ2-6
CDR3: CASSLRAGGANVLTF
DNA: TGTGCCAGCAGTTTGCGGGCGGGTGGGGCCAACGTCCTGACTTTC

V: TRBV4-1
length: 17
D: TRBD1
size: NA
J: TRBJ1-4
CDR3: CASSQVEQGGSNEKLFF
DNA: TGCGCCAGCAGCCAAGTAGAACAGGGGGGCAGTAATGAAAAACTGTTTTTT

V: TRBV19
length: 16
D: TRBD1
size: once
J: TRBJ1-2
CDR3: CASSRIEGARGYGYTF
DNA: TGTGCCAGTAGTAGGATCGAGGGGGCGCGAGGCTATGGCTACACCTTC